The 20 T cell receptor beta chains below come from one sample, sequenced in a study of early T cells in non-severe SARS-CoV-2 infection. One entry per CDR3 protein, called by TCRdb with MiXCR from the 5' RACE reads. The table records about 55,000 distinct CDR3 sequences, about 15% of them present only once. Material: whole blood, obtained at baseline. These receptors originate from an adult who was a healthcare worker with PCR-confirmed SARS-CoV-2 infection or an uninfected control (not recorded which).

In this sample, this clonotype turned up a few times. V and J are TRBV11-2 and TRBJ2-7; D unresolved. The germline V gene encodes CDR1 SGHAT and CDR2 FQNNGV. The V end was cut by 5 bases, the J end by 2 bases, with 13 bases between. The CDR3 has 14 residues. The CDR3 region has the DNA TGTGCCAGCAGCCCGTTAGTTGTGACCTACGAGCAGTACTTC. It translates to CASSPLVVTYEQYF. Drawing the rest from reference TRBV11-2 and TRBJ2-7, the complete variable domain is EAGVAQSPRYKIIEKRQSVAFWCNPISGHATLYWYQQILGQGPKLLIQFQNNGVVDDSQLPKDRFSAERLKGVDSTLKIQPAKLEDSAVYLCASSPLVVTYEQYFGPGTRLTVT.

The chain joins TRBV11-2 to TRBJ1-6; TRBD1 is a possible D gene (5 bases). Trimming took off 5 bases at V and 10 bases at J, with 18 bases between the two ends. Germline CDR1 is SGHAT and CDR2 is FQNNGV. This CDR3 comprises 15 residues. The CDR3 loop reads CASSLEPGVGSPLHF. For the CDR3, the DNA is TGTGCCAGCAGCCTTGAGCCGGGGGTAGGGTCACCCCTCCACTTT.

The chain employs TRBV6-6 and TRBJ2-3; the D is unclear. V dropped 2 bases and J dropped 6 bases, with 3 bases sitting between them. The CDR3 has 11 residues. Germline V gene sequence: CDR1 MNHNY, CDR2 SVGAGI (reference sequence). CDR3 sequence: CASSYGDTQYF. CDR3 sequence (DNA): TGTGCCAGCAGTTACGGGGATACGCAGTATTTT.

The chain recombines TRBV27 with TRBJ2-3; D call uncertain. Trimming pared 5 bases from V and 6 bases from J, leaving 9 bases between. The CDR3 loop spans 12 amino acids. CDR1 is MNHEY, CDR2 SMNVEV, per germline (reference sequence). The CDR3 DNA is TGTGCCAGCAGTCCGCCTGGGGATACGCAGTATTTT. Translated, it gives CASSPPGDTQYF.

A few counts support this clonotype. DNA of the CDR3: TGTGCCTGGAGTCCCTTCGGGGGGAGGGCTCCCTACGAGCAGTACTTC. Translating it yields CAWSPFGGRAPYEQYF. The chain carries TRBV30 and TRBJ2-7; 7 nucleotides line up with TRBD2. With V trimmed by 2 bases and J by 2 bases, 12 bases remained unmatched. Germline values: CDR1 GTSNPN, CDR2 SVGIG (reference sequence). The CDR3 is 16 residues long.

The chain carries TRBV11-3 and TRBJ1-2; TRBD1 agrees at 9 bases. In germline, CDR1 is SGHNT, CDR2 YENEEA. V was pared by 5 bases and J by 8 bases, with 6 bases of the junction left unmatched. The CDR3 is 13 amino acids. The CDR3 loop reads CASSLGQGRGYTF. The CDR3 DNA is TGTGCCAGCAGCCTAGGACAGGGGCGAGGCTACACCTTC.

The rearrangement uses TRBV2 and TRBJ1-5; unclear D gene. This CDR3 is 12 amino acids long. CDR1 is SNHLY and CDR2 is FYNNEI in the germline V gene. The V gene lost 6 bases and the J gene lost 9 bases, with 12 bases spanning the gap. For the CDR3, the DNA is TGTGCCAGCAGCGTCAGGAGGGCGCCCCAGCATTTT. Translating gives CASSVRRAPQHF.

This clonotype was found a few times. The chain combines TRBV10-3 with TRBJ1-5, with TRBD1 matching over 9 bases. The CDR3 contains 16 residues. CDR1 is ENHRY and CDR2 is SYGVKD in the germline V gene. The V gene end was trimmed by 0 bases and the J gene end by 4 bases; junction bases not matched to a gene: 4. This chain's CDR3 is CAISESGTGSNQPQHF. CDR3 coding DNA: TGTGCCATCAGTGAGTCGGGGACAGGGAGTAATCAGCCCCAGCATTTT.

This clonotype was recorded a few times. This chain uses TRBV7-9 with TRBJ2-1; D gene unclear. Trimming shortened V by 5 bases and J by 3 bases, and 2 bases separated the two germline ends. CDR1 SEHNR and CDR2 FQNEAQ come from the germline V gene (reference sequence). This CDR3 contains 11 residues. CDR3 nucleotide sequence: TGTGCCAGCAGCAACTACAATGAGCAGTTCTTC. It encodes CASSNYNEQFF.

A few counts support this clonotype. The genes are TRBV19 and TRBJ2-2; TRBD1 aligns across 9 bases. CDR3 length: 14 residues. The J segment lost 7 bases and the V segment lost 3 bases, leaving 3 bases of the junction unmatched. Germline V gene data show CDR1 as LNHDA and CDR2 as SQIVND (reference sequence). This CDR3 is CASSMGQGIGELFF. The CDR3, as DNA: TGTGCCAGTAGTATGGGACAGGGAATCGGGGAGCTGTTTTTT.

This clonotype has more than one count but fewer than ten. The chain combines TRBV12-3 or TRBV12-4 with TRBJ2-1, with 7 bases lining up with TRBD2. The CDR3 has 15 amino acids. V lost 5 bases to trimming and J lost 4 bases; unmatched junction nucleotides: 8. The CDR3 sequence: CASSAQRGDYNEQFF. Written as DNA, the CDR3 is TGTGCCAGCAGTGCGCAGCGGGGAGATTACAATGAGCAGTTCTTC.

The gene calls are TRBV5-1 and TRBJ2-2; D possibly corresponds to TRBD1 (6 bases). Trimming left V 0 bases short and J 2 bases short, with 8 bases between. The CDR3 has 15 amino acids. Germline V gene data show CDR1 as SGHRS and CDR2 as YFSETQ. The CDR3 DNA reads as TGCGCCAGCAGCTTGGGACAGGATAACACCGGGGAGCTGTTTTTT. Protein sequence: CASSLGQDNTGELFF.

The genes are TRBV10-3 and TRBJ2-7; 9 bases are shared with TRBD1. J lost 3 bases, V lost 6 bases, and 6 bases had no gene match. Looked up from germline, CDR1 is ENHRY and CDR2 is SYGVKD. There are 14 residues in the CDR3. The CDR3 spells CAISRQGENYEQYF. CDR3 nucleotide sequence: TGTGCCATCAGCAGACAGGGGGAAAACTACGAGCAGTACTTC.

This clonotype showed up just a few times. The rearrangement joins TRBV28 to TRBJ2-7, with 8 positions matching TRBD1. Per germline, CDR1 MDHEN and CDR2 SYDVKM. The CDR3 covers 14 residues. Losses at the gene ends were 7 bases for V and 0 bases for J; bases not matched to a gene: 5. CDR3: CASNPGGGSYEQYF. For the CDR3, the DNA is TGTGCCAGCAACCCAGGGGGCGGCTCCTACGAGCAGTACTTC.

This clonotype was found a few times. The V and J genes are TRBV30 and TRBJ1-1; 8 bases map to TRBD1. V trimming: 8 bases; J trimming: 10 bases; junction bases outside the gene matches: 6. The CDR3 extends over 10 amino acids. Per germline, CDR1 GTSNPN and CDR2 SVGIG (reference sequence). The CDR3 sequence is CAGRGLGAFF. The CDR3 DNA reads TGTGCCGGCAGGGGGCTGGGAGCTTTCTTT.

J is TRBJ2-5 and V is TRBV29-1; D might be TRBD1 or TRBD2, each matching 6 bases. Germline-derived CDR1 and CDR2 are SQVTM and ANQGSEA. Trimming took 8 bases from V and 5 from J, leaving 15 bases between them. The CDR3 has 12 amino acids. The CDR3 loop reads CSKSTGRETQYF. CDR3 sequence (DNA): TGCAGCAAGTCAACAGGGAGGGAGACCCAGTACTTC. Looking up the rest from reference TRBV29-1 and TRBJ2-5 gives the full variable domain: SAVISQKPSRDICQRGTSLTIQCQVDSQVTMMFWYRQQPGQSLTLIATANQGSEATYESGFVIDKFPISRPNLTFSTLTVSNMSPEDSSIYLCSKSTGRETQYFGPGTRLLVL.

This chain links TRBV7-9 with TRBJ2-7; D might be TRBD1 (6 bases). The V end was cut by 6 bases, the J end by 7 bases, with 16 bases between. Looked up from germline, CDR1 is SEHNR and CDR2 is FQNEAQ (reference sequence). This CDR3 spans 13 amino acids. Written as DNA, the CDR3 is TGTGCCAGCAGTTACTTGACAGGTCAGGAGCAGTACTTC. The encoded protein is CASSYLTGQEQYF.

This CDR3 is CASRIRGAYEQYF. CDR3 in DNA: TGTGCCAGCAGAATCAGGGGGGCCTACGAGCAGTACTTC. J is TRBJ2-7 and V is TRBV6-2 or TRBV6-3; D possibly corresponds to TRBD1 (7 bases). CDR1 is MNHEY, CDR2 SVGEGT, per germline. Trimming took off 6 bases at V and 2 bases at J, with 11 bases between the two ends. The length of the CDR3 is 13 residues.

CDR3 loop: CATSRDRTSSYNEQFF. DNA of the CDR3: TGTGCCACCAGCAGAGACCGGACTAGTTCCTACAATGAGCAGTTCTTC. The chain uses TRBV15 and TRBJ2-1; 7 nucleotides line up with TRBD2. Losses at the gene ends were 0 bases for V and 1 base for J; bases not matched to a gene: 3. In germline, CDR1 is LNHNV, CDR2 YYDKDF (reference sequence). The CDR3 runs 16 residues.

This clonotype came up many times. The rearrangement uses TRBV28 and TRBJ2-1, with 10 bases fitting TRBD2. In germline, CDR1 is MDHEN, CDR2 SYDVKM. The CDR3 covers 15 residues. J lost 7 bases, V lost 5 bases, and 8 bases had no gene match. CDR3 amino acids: CASSPLAGALNEQFF. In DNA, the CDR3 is TGTGCCAGCAGTCCCCTAGCGGGAGCCCTTAATGAGCAGTTCTTC.